Listed here are 17 T cell receptor beta chains from one sample, sequenced in a study of blood T cell repertoires in COVID-19. Here immunoSEQ multiplex PCR was the method, and the copy in TCRdb shows in-frame clones only, minus some. The table has approximately 97,000 clones, around 86% seen once; the top ten hold around 2.9%. The sequencing sample was made of peripheral blood. The receptors originated from a man over 45 with active or convalescent COVID-19.

The chain is built from TRBV20-1 and TRBJ1-2; TRBD1 matches at 8 bases. Germline V lookup: CDR1 DFQATT, CDR2 SNEGSKA (reference sequence). This CDR3 comprises 11 residues. V lost 6 bases and J lost 7; bases outside the gene matches: 4. The CDR3 loop reads CSAVDRGGYTF. The CDR3 nucleotides read TGCAGTGCGGTCGACAGGGGTGGCTACACCTTC.

V is TRBV9 and J is TRBJ1-3; TRBD1 might be the D (5 bases). Germline V CDR1 and CDR2: SGDLS, YYNGEE. Trimming stripped 0 bases from V and 5 bases from J, with 12 bases between. There are 15 residues in the CDR3. Here the CDR3 DNA reads TGTGCCAGCAGCGTAGCTTCGGGGGGGAGAAACACCATATATTTT. Protein: CASSVASGGRNTIYF.

The genes are TRBV12-3 or TRBV12-4 and TRBJ1-3; D not certain. Between the trimmed V and J ends, which lost 3 bases and 7 bases, there was a span of 10 bases. The CDR3 is made up of 13 amino acids. The CDR3: CASSFARMNTIYF. CDR3 DNA sequence: TGTGCCAGCAGTTTTGCCAGGATGAACACCATATATTTT.

V and J are TRBV7-2 and TRBJ2-7, with D maybe TRBD1 (5 bases). Germline V gives CDR1 SGHTA, CDR2 FQGNSA. This CDR3 contains 15 residues. Trimming shortened V by 6 bases and J by 3 bases, and 18 bases separated the two germline ends. CDR3 in amino acids: CASSSQLGPLYEQYF. In DNA form, the CDR3 reads TGTGCCAGCAGTTCCCAGTTGGGGCCCCTCTACGAGCAGTACTTC.

This chain connects TRBV5-1 to TRBJ2-5, with D unresolved. Germline assignment: CDR1 SGHRS and CDR2 YFSETQ. This CDR3 is 12 amino acids long. V was shortened by 4 bases and J by 4 bases, with 8 bases between the two germline ends. CDR3 sequence (DNA): TGCGCCAGCAGCCTCGGTGCAGAGACCCAGTACTTC. Translating it yields CASSLGAETQYF.

The chain is built from TRBV5-6 and TRBJ2-3; D is undetermined. CDR1 and CDR2 (germline): SGHDT, YYEEEE. There are 12 residues in the CDR3. V lost 4 bases to trimming and J lost 4 bases, with 7 bases between them. The CDR3 DNA follows: TGTGCCAGCAGCGTAAAGCCAGATACGCAGTATTTT. Protein: CASSVKPDTQYF.

The genes are TRBV7-7 and TRBJ2-1; 7 bases align to TRBD1. The CDR3 totals 13 residues. The junction had 3 bases not matched to a gene; V was cut back by 5 bases and J by 5 bases. CDR1 and CDR2 from the germline V gene are SSHAT and FNYEAQ (reference sequence). The CDR3 sequence: CASSITGDNEQFF. DNA for the CDR3: TGTGCCAGCAGCATAACAGGGGACAATGAGCAGTTCTTC.

The V and J genes are TRBV5-6 and TRBJ2-7; D perhaps matches TRBD1 (5 bases). The V gene lost 1 base and the J gene lost 6 bases, with 5 bases spanning the gap. Germline V lookup: CDR1 SGHDT, CDR2 YYEEEE. The CDR3 extends over 11 amino acids. CDR3 amino acids: CASSLTGEQYF. Here the CDR3 DNA reads TGTGCCAGCAGCTTGACAGGCGAGCAGTACTTC.

The chain joins TRBV10-3 to TRBJ1-1; D not resolved. This CDR3 has 14 amino acids. CDR1 is ENHRY and CDR2 is SYGVKD in the germline V gene. V was clipped by 6 bases and J by 1 base, with 12 bases between them. Written as DNA, the CDR3 is TGTGCCATCAGGGACCGGGGAGAGAACACTGAAGCTTTCTTT. It is translated as CAIRDRGENTEAFF.

The chain employs TRBV6-5 and TRBJ1-4; perhaps TRBD1 as D (5 bases). V lost 6 bases to trimming and J lost 4 bases, with 12 bases between them. This CDR3 spans 14 amino acids. Per germline, CDR1 MNHEY and CDR2 SVGAGI. The CDR3 protein is CASRGDRSNEKLFF. As DNA, the CDR3 is TGTGCCAGCAGAGGCGACAGAAGTAATGAAAAACTGTTTTTT.

This clone was recorded a few times. The chain joins TRBV28 to TRBJ1-1, with TRBD1 as a possible D gene (5 bases). The CDR3 has 14 amino acids. CDR1 is MDHEN, CDR2 SYDVKM, per germline. V lost 5 bases, J lost 8 bases, and 18 bases lay in between. CDR3 DNA: TGTGCCAGCAGTCCTTACTCAGGGAAACCGGAAGCTTTCTTT. Its protein product is CASSPYSGKPEAFF. The full variable domain, in which reference TRBV28 and TRBJ1-1 provide the parts outside the CDR3, is DVKVTQSSRYLVKRTGEKVFLECVQDMDHENMFWYRQDPGLGLRLIYFSYDVKMKEKGDIPEGYSVSREKKERFSLILESASTNQTSMYLCASSPYSGKPEAFFGQGTRLTVV.

The J gene is TRBJ1-2, the V gene TRBV10-3; a weak D match, TRBD1 (5 bases). This CDR3 has 14 residues. Trimming pared 4 bases from V and 2 bases from J, leaving 11 bases between. CDR1 ENHRY and CDR2 SYGVKD come from the germline V gene. The CDR3 reads CAISGDSKNYGYTF. The CDR3 DNA follows: TGTGCCATCAGTGGTGACAGTAAGAACTATGGCTACACCTTC.

In this sample, this clone turned up once. J is TRBJ1-3 and V is TRBV9; TRBD1 is a possible D gene (6 bases). This CDR3 comprises 15 residues. Germline V gene sequence: CDR1 SGDLS, CDR2 YYNGEE. V was trimmed by 4 bases and J by 2 bases, leaving 13 bases between them. The CDR3 region is CASSLGGQAGNTIYF. The CDR3, as DNA: TGTGCCAGCAGCTTAGGGGGGCAGGCTGGAAACACCATATATTTT. The whole variable domain, remainder taken from reference TRBV9 and TRBJ1-3, is DSGVTQTPKHLITATGQRVTLRCSPRSGDLSVYWYQQSLDQGLQFLIQYYNGEERAKGNILERFSAQQFPDLHSELNLSSLELGDSALYFCASSLGGQAGNTIYFGEGSWLTVV.

The V and J genes are TRBV18 and TRBJ2-5; D gene uncertain. This CDR3 is 14 amino acids long. CDR1 and CDR2 (germline): KGHSH, LQKENI. Trimming cost V 1 base and J 0 bases, with 6 bases left between them. Here the CDR3 reads CASSPRRNQETQYF. CDR3 nucleotide sequence: TGTGCCAGCTCACCACGGCGGAACCAAGAGACCCAGTACTTC.

CDR3 loop: CASSYGLQETQYF. CDR3 nucleotides: TGTGCCAGCAGCTACGGACTTCAAGAGACCCAGTACTTC. V gene TRBV7-2 combines with J gene TRBJ2-5, with D possibly TRBD2 on 5 matching bases. The CDR3 extends over 13 amino acids. V lost 4 bases and J lost 2, with 8 bases in between. CDR1 is SGHTA, CDR2 FQGNSA, per germline.

The V gene is TRBV9, the J gene TRBJ1-2; TRBD1 matches at 7 bases. Germline loops: CDR1 SGDLS, CDR2 YYNGEE. Unmatched junction bases numbered 20, after V lost 0 bases and J lost 6 bases. The CDR3 sequence is 19 residues long. Here the CDR3 DNA reads TGTGCCAGCAGCGTAGAGAAGGGGGCGGTATCTTCCAGGCTGGATGGCTACACCTTC. It is translated as CASSVEKGAVSSRLDGYTF.

The V and J genes are TRBV5-1 and TRBJ2-1; D gene uncertain. Germline V lookup: CDR1 SGHRS, CDR2 YFSETQ. The germline V and J ends were trimmed by 0 bases and 3 bases, with 7 bases remaining between them. The CDR3 sequence is 14 residues long. CDR3 loop: CASSLAQDYNEQFF. The CDR3 nucleotides read TGCGCCAGCAGCTTGGCCCAGGACTACAATGAGCAGTTCTTC.